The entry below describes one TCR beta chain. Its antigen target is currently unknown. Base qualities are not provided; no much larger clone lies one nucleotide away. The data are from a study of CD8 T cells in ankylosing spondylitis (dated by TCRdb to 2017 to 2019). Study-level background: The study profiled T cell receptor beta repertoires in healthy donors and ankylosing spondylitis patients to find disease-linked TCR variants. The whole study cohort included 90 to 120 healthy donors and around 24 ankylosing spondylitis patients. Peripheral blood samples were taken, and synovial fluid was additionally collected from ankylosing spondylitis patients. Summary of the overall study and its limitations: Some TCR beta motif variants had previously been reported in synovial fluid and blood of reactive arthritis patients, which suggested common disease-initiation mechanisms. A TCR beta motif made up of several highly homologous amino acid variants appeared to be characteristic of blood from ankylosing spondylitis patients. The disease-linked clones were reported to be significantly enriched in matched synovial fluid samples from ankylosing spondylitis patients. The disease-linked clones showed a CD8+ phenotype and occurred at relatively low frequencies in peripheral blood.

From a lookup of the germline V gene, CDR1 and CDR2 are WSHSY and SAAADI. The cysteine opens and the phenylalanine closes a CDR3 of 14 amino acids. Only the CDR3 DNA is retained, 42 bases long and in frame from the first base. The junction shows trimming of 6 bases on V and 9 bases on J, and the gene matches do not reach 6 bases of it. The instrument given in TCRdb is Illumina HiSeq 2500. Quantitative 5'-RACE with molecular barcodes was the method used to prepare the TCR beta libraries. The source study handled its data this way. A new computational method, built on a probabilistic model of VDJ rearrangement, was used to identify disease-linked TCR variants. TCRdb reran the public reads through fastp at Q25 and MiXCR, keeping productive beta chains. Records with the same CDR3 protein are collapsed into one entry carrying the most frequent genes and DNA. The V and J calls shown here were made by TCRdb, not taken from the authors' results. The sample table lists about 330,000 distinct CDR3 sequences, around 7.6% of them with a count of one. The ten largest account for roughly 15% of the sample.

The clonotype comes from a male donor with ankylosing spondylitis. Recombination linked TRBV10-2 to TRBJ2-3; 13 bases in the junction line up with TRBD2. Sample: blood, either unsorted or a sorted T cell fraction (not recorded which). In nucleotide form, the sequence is TGCGCCAGCAGACCAGGACTAGCGGGAGACACGCAGTATTTT. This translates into CASRPGLAGDTQYF.